This T cell receptor beta chain was retrieved from a study of blood T cell repertoires in COVID-19. About the study: Researchers got acute and convalescent COVID-19 samples from the United States, Italy and Spain.

Per the authors' pipeline: Reference gene primer amplification gave estimated nucleated cell counts. Sequencing used immunoSEQ multiplex PCR; TCRdb keeps in-frame clones, though not all of them. V and J calls and clone size are copied from that table; D and trimming were computed from the DNA. The sample includes some 200,000 clones, roughly 87% of them seen just once. The CDR3 has 15 residues. The germline CDR1 and CDR2 sequences are SGHNT and YENEEA. Trimming shortened V by 1 base and J by 3 bases, and 12 bases separated the two germline ends. The chain couples TRBV11-3 to TRBJ2-5; weak D call: TRBD1 (6 bases). Sequencing was done on a sample of PBMCs or T cells enriched from blood (not recorded which). The sequence was obtained from a woman aged 25 to 39 who had recovered from COVID-19. This CDR3 reads CASSLGTATKETQYF. In nucleotides, the CDR3 is TGTGCCAGCAGCTTAGGGACAGCAACTAAAGAGACCCAGTACTTC.